Shown below are 7 T cell receptor beta chains from a single sample sequenced in a study of CD8+ T cells in alopecia areata. The sequencing template was cDNA reverse transcribed from extracted RNA. Produced via immunoSEQ multiplex PCR; TCRdb's table is partial and in-frame only. There are roughly 110,000 clones in the sample, none observed a single time. The sample comprised lesional skin. The receptors shown here come from a C3H/HeJ mouse with alopecia areata. For this strain, the MHC haplotype corresponds to H2-k.

With regard to this clone: Gene and germline names: mouse. Read coverage stops 4 residues before the CDR3 terminus; the germline J gene supplies the remainder. The chain couples TRBV13-1 to TRBJ1-4; TRBD1 aligns across 7 bases. V gave up 0 bases and J gave up 6 bases; unmatched junction bases: 2. CDR3 length: 14 amino acids. In germline, CDR1 is NSHNY, CDR2 SYGAGN. CDR3 residues: CASSDEGAHERLFF. The DNA read from the CDR3 is TGTGCCAGCAGTGATGAGGGGGCGCACGAA.

Of note for this clone: The germline and genes are mouse ones. Sequencing ends 4 residues short of the CDR3 end; the germline J gene provides the rest. Other DNA sequences in the sample encode the same CDR3. This sequence joins TRBV13-1 and TRBJ2-5; a possible D gene is TRBD2 (7 bases). Germline loops: CDR1 NSHNY, CDR2 SYGAGN. The CDR3 runs to 15 residues. Trimming took off 1 base at V and 2 bases at J, with 11 bases between the two ends. CDR3 bases read: TGTGCCAGCAGTGATCCGGGGGGCAGCCAAGAC. This codes for CASSDPGGSQD. The full CDR3 reads CASSDPGGSQDTQYF.

This clone was detected only a few times. Mouse germline and gene names are used. The read ends 4 residues early relative to the CDR3; the germline J gene fills the gap. The J gene is TRBJ2-5, the V gene TRBV19; TRBD1 matches at 7 bases. CDR1 is FNHDT, CDR2 SITEND, per germline (reference sequence). The CDR3 totals 15 residues. The sequenced CDR3 bases are TGTGCCAGCAGTCCACCGGACAGGAGAGGGGAC. Translating gives CASSPPDRRGD. The full CDR3 protein is CASSPPDRRGDTQYF.

This clone was seen more than once but under ten times. All gene names here are mouse names. The read finishes 4 residues shy of the CDR3 end, and the germline J gene is used to complete it. The J gene is TRBJ2-5, the V gene TRBV5, with TRBD2 matching 9 bases. Germline V gene data show CDR1 as LGHNA and CDR2 as YNLKQL (reference sequence). The CDR3 extends over 16 amino acids. V shed 1 base and J 0 bases; nucleotides not matched to a gene: 2. The DNA read from the CDR3 is TGTGCCAGCAGCCAAGGACTGGGGGTTAACCAAGAC. Translated: CASSQGLGVNQD. The whole CDR3 reads CASSQGLGVNQDTQYF.

This clone was counted between two and nine times. Germline and genes here are mouse. The CDR3 goes on 4 residues after the read ends, and that part is filled in from the germline J gene. The chain recombines TRBV1 with TRBJ2-4, with D hard to call. V gave up 1 base and J gave up 3 bases, with 8 bases separating them. Per germline, CDR1 NSQYPW and CDR2 LRSPGD (reference sequence). This CDR3 has 14 residues. CDR3 DNA (partial): TGCACCTGCAGTGCAGGAGGGTGGCAAAAC. Encoded protein: CTCSAGGWQN. The entire CDR3 is CTCSAGGWQNTLYF.

This clone was detected a few times. Any gene name here is a mouse gene name. Coverage ceases 4 residues before the CDR3 finishes, and the germline J gene fills in the end. V usage is TRBV13-3 and J usage is TRBJ2-4, with D possibly TRBD2 on 7 matching bases. CDR3 length: 15 amino acids. V was shortened by 5 bases and J by 0 bases, with 13 bases between the two germline ends. CDR1 is NNHDY, CDR2 SYVADS, per germline. This CDR3 reads CASRAGGPSQNTLYF. CDR3 DNA (partial): TGTGCCAGCAGGGCTGGGGGCCCAAGTCAAAAC.

This clone has more than one count but fewer than ten. The protein recorded in TCRdb does not match the translated DNA at residue 10; the protein presented here comes from translating the DNA. Gene and germline names: mouse. The CDR3 is cut off 3 residues early in the read; its end comes from the germline J gene. V usage is TRBV19 and J usage is TRBJ1-6; maybe TRBD1 (5 bases). TRBJ1-6 is reported as an ORF; its role is uncertain. The ends were cut back, 2 bases at V and 9 bases at J, with 9 bases in the middle. In germline, CDR1 is FNHDT, CDR2 SITEND (reference sequence). This CDR3 is 13 amino acids long. CDR3 loop: CASSIREGSPLYF. CDR3 DNA (partial): TGTGCCAGCAGTATCAGGGAGGGTTCGCCC.